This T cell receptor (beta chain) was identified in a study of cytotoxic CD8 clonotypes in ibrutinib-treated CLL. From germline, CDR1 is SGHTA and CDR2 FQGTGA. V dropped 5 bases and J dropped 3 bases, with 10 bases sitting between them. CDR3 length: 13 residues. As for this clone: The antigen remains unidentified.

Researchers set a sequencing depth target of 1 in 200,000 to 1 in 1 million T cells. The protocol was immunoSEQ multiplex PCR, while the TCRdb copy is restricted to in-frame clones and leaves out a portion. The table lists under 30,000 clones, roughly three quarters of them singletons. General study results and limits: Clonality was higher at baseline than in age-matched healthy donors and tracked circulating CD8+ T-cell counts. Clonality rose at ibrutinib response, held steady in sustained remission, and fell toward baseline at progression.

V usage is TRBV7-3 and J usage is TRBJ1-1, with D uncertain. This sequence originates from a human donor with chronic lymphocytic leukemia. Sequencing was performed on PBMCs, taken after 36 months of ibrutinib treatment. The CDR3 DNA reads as TGTGCCAGCAGCCAGGACCGGCACACTGAAGCTTTCTTT. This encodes CASSQDRHTEAFF.